This paragraph covers one T cell receptor (beta chain) sequence. This clonotype turned up a few times. It has no known antigen specificity. No base-level quality is on record; no much larger clone is a single base apart. According to the germline V gene, CDR1 reads KGHSH and CDR2 reads LQKENI. V loses 0 bases at its end and J loses 4 bases; junction bases beyond the gene matches: 18. The CDR3 has 19 amino acids, counting the end cysteine and phenylalanine. This entry keeps only the CDR3 DNA: 57 bases, framed from base 1. This sample is drawn from a study of CD8 T cells in ankylosing spondylitis (dated by TCRdb to about 2017). About the full investigation: T cell receptor beta repertoires were profiled in healthy donors and ankylosing spondylitis patients so that disease-linked TCR variants could be found. The whole study cohort included 90 to 120 healthy donors and over 20 ankylosing spondylitis patients. Peripheral blood samples were taken, and synovial fluid was additionally collected from ankylosing spondylitis patients.

The paper as a whole reports these results and caveats: The disease-linked clones were reported as significantly enriched in matched synovial fluid samples from ankylosing spondylitis patients. Some motif variants had previously been reported in the synovial fluid and blood of reactive arthritis patients, which suggests shared mechanisms of disease initiation. The disease-linked clones showed a CD8+ phenotype and occurred at relatively low frequencies in peripheral blood. Blood from ankylosing spondylitis patients appeared to be characterized by a TCR beta motif made up of under 10 highly homologous amino acid variants.

The instrument was an Illumina HiSeq 2500. Quantitative 5'-RACE with molecular barcodes was used to prepare TCR beta libraries. The authors' pipeline ran thus. Disease-linked TCR variants were identified with a new computational method built on a probabilistic model of VDJ rearrangement. TCRdb handled the public reads itself, with Q25 trimming in fastp and clone calling in MiXCR, and kept productive beta chains. Under each unique CDR3 protein, matching rows form one entry showing the most common genes and DNA. It is TCRdb's table, rather than the study itself, that gives the V and J calls and clone size. The sample table shows 100,000 to 150,000 distinct CDR3 sequences, and roughly 11% are seen once. Roughly 4% of the sample rests with the top ten.

This chain is built from TRBV18 and TRBJ2-7; 7 bases in the junction line up with TRBD1. The source material was blood, either unsorted or a sorted T cell fraction (not recorded which). This TCR was sampled from a female donor with ankylosing spondylitis or in good health (not recorded which). CDR3 loop: CASSPPNRGSSNSLYEQYF. The DNA is TGTGCCAGCTCACCACCGAACAGGGGCTCTAGCAATTCCCTATACGAGCAGTACTTC.